The T cell receptor beta chain under discussion was sequenced for a study of T cells after yellow fever vaccination. This clonotype showed up just a few times. Trimming shortened V by 2 bases and J by 5 bases, and 19 bases separated the two germline ends. The CDR3 extends over 17 amino acids. CDR1 and CDR2 (germline): SEHNR, FQNEAQ (reference sequence). In TCRdb, the 5' RACE reads were re-called with MiXCR into one record per CDR3 protein. Of around 530,000 distinct CDR3 sequences detected, roughly a sixth appear once; the ten largest clones hold around 15%. J is TRBJ2-1 and V is TRBV7-9; possibly TRBD1 for D (5 bases). The TCR was taken from a young man who received the YFV17D yellow fever vaccine. Source: PBMCs, taken about 5 days after the first yellow fever vaccination. CDR3 sequence reads: CASSLRGGLGSDNEQFF. CDR3 in DNA: TGTGCCAGCAGCTTAAGGGGCGGCTTAGGCTCTGACAATGAGCAGTTCTTC.